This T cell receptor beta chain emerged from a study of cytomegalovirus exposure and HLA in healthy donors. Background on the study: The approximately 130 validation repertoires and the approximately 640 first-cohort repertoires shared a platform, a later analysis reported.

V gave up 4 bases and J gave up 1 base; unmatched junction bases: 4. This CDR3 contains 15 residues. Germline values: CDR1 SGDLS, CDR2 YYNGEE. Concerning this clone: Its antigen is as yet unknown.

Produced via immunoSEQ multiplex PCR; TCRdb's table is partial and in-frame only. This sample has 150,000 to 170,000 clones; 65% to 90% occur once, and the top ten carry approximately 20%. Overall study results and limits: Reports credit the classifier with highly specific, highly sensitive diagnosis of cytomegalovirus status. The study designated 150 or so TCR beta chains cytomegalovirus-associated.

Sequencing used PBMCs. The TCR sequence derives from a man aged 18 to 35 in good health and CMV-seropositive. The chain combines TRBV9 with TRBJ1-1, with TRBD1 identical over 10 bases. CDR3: CASSSGQGRNTEAFF. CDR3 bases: TGTGCCAGCAGCTCGGGACAGGGGCGGAACACTGAAGCTTTCTTT.